Sequencing of this T cell receptor (beta chain) was carried out in a study of T cell repertoires in cytomegalovirus infection. Study overall: Public TCR beta signatures indicated both CMV infection and matching HLA type. Study-level results: The study identified carriers of CMV plus the relevant HLA from cumulative public TCR beta family frequency. Clonotypes of TCR beta that were HLA-C-restricted and CMV-specific dominated the ex vivo response.

MiXCR was run by TCRdb on the reads, yielding one entry per CDR3 protein. This table has more than 200,000 distinct CDR3 sequences, 8% to 9.5% appearing once. This clonotype was seen at least ten times. Antigen specificity is unknown. The sample consisted of PBMCs. This sequence was found in a human donor in good health (CMV status not recorded). Some clones in this sample may be carry-over from other donors' samples.

CDR3 loop: CSVLRAGRDTQYF. CDR3 nucleotides: TGCAGCGTTCTCCGCGCTGGAAGAGATACGCAGTATTTT. The J gene is TRBJ2-3, the V gene TRBV29-1; D is unresolved. This CDR3 spans 13 amino acids. Per germline, CDR1 SQVTM and CDR2 ANQGSEA. V was shortened by 5 bases and J by 5 bases, with 14 bases between the two germline ends.